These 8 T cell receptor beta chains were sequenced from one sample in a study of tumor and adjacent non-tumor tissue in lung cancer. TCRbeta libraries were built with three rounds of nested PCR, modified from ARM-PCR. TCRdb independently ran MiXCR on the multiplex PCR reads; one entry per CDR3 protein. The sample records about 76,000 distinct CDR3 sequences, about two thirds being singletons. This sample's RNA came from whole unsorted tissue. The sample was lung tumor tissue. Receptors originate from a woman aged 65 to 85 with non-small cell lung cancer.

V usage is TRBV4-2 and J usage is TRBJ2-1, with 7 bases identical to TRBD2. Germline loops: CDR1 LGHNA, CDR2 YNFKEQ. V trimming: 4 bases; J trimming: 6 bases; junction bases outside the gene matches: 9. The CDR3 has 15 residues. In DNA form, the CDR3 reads TGTGCCAGCAGCCCAGCGGGGAGAAACAGCAATGAGCAGTTCTTC. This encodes CASSPAGRNSNEQFF.

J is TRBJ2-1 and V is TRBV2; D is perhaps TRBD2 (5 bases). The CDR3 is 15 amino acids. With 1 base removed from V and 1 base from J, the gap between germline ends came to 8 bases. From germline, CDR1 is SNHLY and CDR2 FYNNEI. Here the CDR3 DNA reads TGTGCCAGCAGTGAAGAGGAGGTTTCCTACAATGAGCAGTTCTTC. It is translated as CASSEEEVSYNEQFF.

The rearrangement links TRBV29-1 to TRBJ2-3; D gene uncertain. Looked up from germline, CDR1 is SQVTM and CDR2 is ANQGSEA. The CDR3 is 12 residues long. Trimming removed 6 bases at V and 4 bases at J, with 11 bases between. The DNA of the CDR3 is TGCAGCGTCTTCACAGACGCAGATACGCAGTATTTT. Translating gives CSVFTDADTQYF.

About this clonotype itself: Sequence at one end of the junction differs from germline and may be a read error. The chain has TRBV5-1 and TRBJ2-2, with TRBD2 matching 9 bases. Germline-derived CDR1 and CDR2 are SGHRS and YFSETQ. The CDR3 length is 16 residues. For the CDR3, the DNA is TGCGCCAGCAGCTCATCCCGGACTAGCGTTACCGGGGAGCCGTTTTTT. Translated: CASSSSRTSVTGEPFF.

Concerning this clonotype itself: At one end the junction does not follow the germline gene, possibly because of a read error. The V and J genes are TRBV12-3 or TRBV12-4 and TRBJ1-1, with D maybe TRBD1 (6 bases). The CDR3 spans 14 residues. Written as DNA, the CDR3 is TGTGCTAGCAACCAAACAGGGACGGACACTGAAGCTTTCTTT. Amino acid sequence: CASNQTGTDTEAFF.

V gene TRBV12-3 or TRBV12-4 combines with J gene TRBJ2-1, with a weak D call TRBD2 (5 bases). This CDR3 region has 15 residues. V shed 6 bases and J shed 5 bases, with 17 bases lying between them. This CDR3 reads CASRPSRGQDNEQFF. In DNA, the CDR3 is TGTGCCAGCAGACCTTCTCGCGGGCAGGACAATGAGCAGTTCTTC.

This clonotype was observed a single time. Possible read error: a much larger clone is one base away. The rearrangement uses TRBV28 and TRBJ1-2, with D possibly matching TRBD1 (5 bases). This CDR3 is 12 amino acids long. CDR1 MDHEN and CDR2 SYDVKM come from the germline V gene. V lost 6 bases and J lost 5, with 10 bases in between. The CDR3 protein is CASRGDLYGYTF. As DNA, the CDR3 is TGTGCCAGCAGAGGGGACCTGTATGGCTACACCTTC.

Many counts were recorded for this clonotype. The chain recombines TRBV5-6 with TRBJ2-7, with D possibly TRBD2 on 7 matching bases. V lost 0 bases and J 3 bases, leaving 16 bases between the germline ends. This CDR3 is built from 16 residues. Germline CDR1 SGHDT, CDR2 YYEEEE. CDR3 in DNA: TGTGCCAGCAGCTTGGGGGGGGGGCGCAGGATCTACGAGCAGTACTTC. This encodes CASSLGGGRRIYEQYF.